These 28 T cell receptor beta chains were all obtained from the same sample, sequenced in a study of blood T cell repertoires in COVID-19. TCRdb's table, derived via immunoSEQ multiplex PCR, lists solely in-frame clones and lacks some. This repertoire shows about 200,000 clones, 80% to 90% found once; its top ten account for roughly 2.3%. Sequenced input: peripheral blood. Receptor source: a man aged 30 to 39 who had recovered from COVID-19.

The chain combines TRBV5-8 with TRBJ2-7, with 7 bases lining up with TRBD2. Trimming took 3 bases from V and 7 from J; bases not matched to a gene: 10. CDR3 length: 14 amino acids. Germline CDR1 and CDR2: SGHTS and YDEGEE. CDR3 coding DNA: TGTGCCAGCAGCTACACTGGGGGGGAACGGGAGCAGTACTTC. It translates to CASSYTGGEREQYF.

A single count supports this clone. A much larger clone is a single base away; this may be a read error. Other nucleotide sequences from this sample produce the same CDR3. V is TRBV12-3 or TRBV12-4 and J is TRBJ1-2, with TRBD1 matching 7 bases. The CDR3 has 13 residues. V dropped 6 bases and J dropped 2; count of bases not matched to a gene: 3. DNA of the CDR3: TGTGCCAGCAGCCCGGGACAGAACTATGGCTACACCTTC. Amino acid sequence: CASSPGQNYGYTF.

The V gene is TRBV6-5, the J gene TRBJ1-6; a possible D gene is TRBD1 (6 bases). Germline CDR1 and CDR2: MNHEY and SVGAGI. The V end was cut by 4 bases, the J end by 10 bases, with 17 bases between. The CDR3 spans 15 residues. CDR3 region: CASSFSTGRVSPLHF. CDR3 in DNA: TGTGCCAGCAGTTTTTCAACAGGGAGGGTATCACCCCTCCACTTT.

This clone has more than one count but fewer than ten. The CDR3 DNA reads as TGCAGCGTTGATACCAGCTACGAGCAGTACTTC. Encoded protein: CSVDTSYEQYF. The J gene is TRBJ2-7, the V gene TRBV29-1; D is undetermined. CDR1 and CDR2 from the germline V gene are SQVTM and ANQGSEA. The CDR3 has 11 residues. V lost 3 bases, J lost 3 bases, and 6 bases lay in between.

This clone has just one count. The V gene is TRBV6-5, the J gene TRBJ1-1, with 8 bases lining up with TRBD1. Germline CDR1 and CDR2: MNHEY and SVGAGI. Trimming cost V 6 bases and J 1 base; bases outside gene matches: 1. CDR3 length: 13 residues. CDR3 DNA sequence: TGTGCCAGCAGGGGGACAGGGAACACTGAAGCTTTCTTT. Protein sequence: CASRGTGNTEAFF.

This clone was seen once. The chain links TRBV11-2 to TRBJ1-1; a weak D match, TRBD1 (6 bases). The CDR3 extends over 15 amino acids. The V end lost 5 bases, the J end lost 4 bases, and 17 bases lay between the germline ends. Looked up from germline, CDR1 is SGHAT and CDR2 is FQNNGV. In DNA, the CDR3 is TGTGCCAGCAGCCTTGTGGGGGGGCGGATCACTGAAGCTTTCTTT. Its protein product is CASSLVGGRITEAFF.

This chain connects TRBV29-1 to TRBJ1-6; perhaps TRBD1 as D (6 bases). CDR1 SQVTM and CDR2 ANQGSEA come from the germline V gene. V was pared by 5 bases and J by 7 bases, with 18 bases between. This CDR3 is 15 amino acids long. CDR3 sequence reads: CSVYEGGTPNSPLHF. As DNA, the CDR3 is TGCAGCGTTTATGAGGGGGGGACCCCAAATTCACCCCTCCACTTT.

V and J are TRBV5-1 and TRBJ2-2; 8 bases map to TRBD1. Trimming cost V 0 bases and J 4 bases; bases outside gene matches: 5. The length of the CDR3 is 16 residues. Germline V gives CDR1 SGHRS, CDR2 YFSETQ. CDR3 nucleotide sequence: TGCGCCAGCAGCTTGGTCAGGGGGCTCCTCACCGGGGAGCTGTTTTTT. This translates into CASSLVRGLLTGELFF.

This rearrangement joins TRBV19 to TRBJ2-5; 9 bases line up with TRBD2. The length of the CDR3 is 15 residues. Losses at the gene ends were 6 bases for V and 4 bases for J; bases not matched to a gene: 9. Germline V gene data show CDR1 as LNHDA and CDR2 as SQIVND (reference sequence). CDR3 DNA: TGTGCCAGTAGCCCCCCTCTAGCGGGGACAGAGACCCAGTACTTC. Translating gives CASSPPLAGTETQYF. Using reference TRBV19 and TRBJ2-5 for the parts outside the CDR3, the full variable domain is DGGITQSPKYLFRKEGQNVTLSCEQNLNHDAMYWYRQDPGQGLRLIYYSQIVNDFQKGDIAEGYSVSREKKESFPLTVTSAQKNPTAFYLCASSPPLAGTETQYFGPGTRLLVL.

V gene TRBV11-2 combines with J gene TRBJ2-1, with TRBD1 as a possible D gene (6 bases). There are 15 residues in the CDR3. Germline loops: CDR1 SGHAT, CDR2 FQNNGV. Trimming cost V 8 bases and J 1 base, with 15 bases left between them. CDR3 protein: CASGIQGLSYNEQFF. DNA of the CDR3: TGTGCCAGCGGTATACAGGGTTTGTCCTACAATGAGCAGTTCTTC.

This rearrangement joins TRBV11-2 to TRBJ2-7; maybe TRBD1 (5 bases). V was cut by 2 bases and J by 7 bases, with 15 bases left in between. The CDR3 sequence is 14 residues long. The germline V gene has CDR1 SGHAT and CDR2 FQNNGV. In DNA, the CDR3 is TGTGCCAGCAGCTTAACGGACACCCCGCCGGAGCAGTACTTC. It encodes CASSLTDTPPEQYF. Full variable domain (outside the CDR3, taken from reference TRBV11-2 and TRBJ2-7): EAGVAQSPRYKIIEKRQSVAFWCNPISGHATLYWYQQILGQGPKLLIQFQNNGVVDDSQLPKDRFSAERLKGVDSTLKIQPAKLEDSAVYLCASSLTDTPPEQYFGPGTRLTVT.

V usage is TRBV5-4 and J usage is TRBJ1-1, with a possible D match to TRBD1 (5 bases). The CDR3 consists of 16 residues. Trimming removed 1 base from V and 0 bases from J, with 13 bases in between. The germline V gene has CDR1 SGHNT and CDR2 YYREEE (reference sequence). Here the CDR3 reads CASSLRRQIMNTEAFF. In nucleotides, the CDR3 is TGTGCCAGCAGCTTGAGACGACAGATCATGAACACTGAAGCTTTCTTT.

DNA of the CDR3: TGTGCCAGCAGTAGGAGGGCGAACACTGAAGCTTTCTTT. Protein sequence: CASSRRANTEAFF. The chain has TRBV9 and TRBJ1-1; D is uncertain. This CDR3 has 13 residues. V was trimmed by 5 bases and J by 1 base, leaving 9 bases between them. Germline V gene data show CDR1 as SGDLS and CDR2 as YYNGEE.

This sequence joins TRBV3-1 (or the pseudogene TRBV3-2) and TRBJ1-2; D is possibly TRBD1 (5 bases). The CDR3 has 15 residues. Trimming cost V 4 bases and J 4 bases, with 16 bases left between them. Germline CDR1 LGHDT, CDR2 YNNKEL (reference sequence). CDR3 residues: CASSPPGLEGYGYTF. The CDR3 coding sequence is TGTGCCAGCAGCCCCCCAGGGCTCGAAGGCTATGGCTACACCTTC.

This chain uses TRBV27 with TRBJ2-2, with 8 bases identical to TRBD1. This CDR3 region has 16 residues. V gave up 4 bases and J gave up 6 bases; unmatched junction bases: 10. Germline V gene data show CDR1 as MNHEY and CDR2 as SMNVEV (reference sequence). This chain's CDR3 is CASSSSGGAWSGELFF. CDR3 DNA sequence: TGTGCCAGCAGTTCATCAGGGGGCGCCTGGTCCGGGGAGCTGTTTTTT.

The chain employs TRBV27 and TRBJ2-7; a weak D match, TRBD1 (6 bases). Germline values: CDR1 MNHEY, CDR2 SMNVEV (reference sequence). The CDR3 length is 14 residues. V dropped 6 bases and J dropped 1 base, with 13 bases sitting between them. Here the CDR3 DNA reads TGTGCCAGCAGACTACAGGGTGGGTCCTACGAGCAGTACTTC. The encoded protein is CASRLQGGSYEQYF.

The chain links TRBV6-5 to TRBJ1-1; 8 bases agree with TRBD1. CDR1 is MNHEY and CDR2 is SVGAGI in the germline V gene. The CDR3 is 12 residues long. With 5 bases clipped from V and 4 bases from J, the junction kept 0 bases outside the gene matches. The CDR3 protein is CASSQGATEAFF. In DNA form, the CDR3 reads TGTGCCAGCAGTCAGGGGGCCACTGAAGCTTTCTTT.

The chain combines TRBV12-3 or TRBV12-4 with TRBJ1-6; D gene ambiguous. Trimming removed 6 bases at V and 9 bases at J, with 12 bases between. This CDR3 has 13 amino acids. The CDR3 DNA follows: TGTGCCAGCAGCGCTAAAGGGAGTTCACCCCTCCACTTT. Protein product: CASSAKGSSPLHF.

The V and J genes are TRBV11-2 and TRBJ2-3; TRBD1 is a possible D gene (7 bases). Trimming cost V 5 bases and J 2 bases, with 14 bases left between them. Per the germline V gene, CDR1 is SGHAT and CDR2 is FQNNGV. The CDR3 covers 15 residues. The CDR3, as DNA: TGTGCCAGCAGCCCCGCGGGACAGTACACAGATACGCAGTATTTT. Translating it yields CASSPAGQYTDTQYF. The full variable domain, its missing parts supplied by reference TRBV11-2 and TRBJ2-3, is EAGVAQSPRYKIIEKRQSVAFWCNPISGHATLYWYQQILGQGPKLLIQFQNNGVVDDSQLPKDRFSAERLKGVDSTLKIQPAKLEDSAVYLCASSPAGQYTDTQYFGPGTRLTVL.

The chain combines TRBV19 with TRBJ1-5, with D perhaps matching TRBD1 (6 bases). The CDR3 is 12 amino acids. Germline loops: CDR1 LNHDA, CDR2 SQIVND (reference sequence). V dropped 7 bases and J dropped 6 bases, with 10 bases sitting between them. The CDR3 here is CASTQGSQPQHF. The DNA of the CDR3 is TGTGCCAGTACGCAGGGGTCTCAGCCCCAGCATTTT.

The gene calls are TRBV3-1 (or the pseudogene TRBV3-2) and TRBJ2-3; 12 nucleotides agree with TRBD2. CDR1 is LGHDT, CDR2 YNNKEL, per germline (reference sequence). V shed 3 bases, J shed 4 bases, and the junction held 8 bases outside the gene matches. CDR3 length: 17 residues. Here the CDR3 DNA reads TGTGCCAGCAGCCAGAACCCTACTAGCGGGAGGTCAGATACGCAGTATTTT. Protein: CASSQNPTSGRSDTQYF.

The DNA for the CDR3 is TGTGCCAGCAGTTTACAGGGTCCCAGCTCCTACGAGCAGTACTTC. Residues: CASSLQGPSSYEQYF. V and J are TRBV27 and TRBJ2-7; maybe TRBD1 (5 bases). The CDR3 has 15 residues. Germline CDR1 reads MNHEY; CDR2 reads SMNVEV (reference sequence). Trimming took 2 bases from V and 0 from J, leaving 11 bases between them.

The V and J genes are TRBV7-2 and TRBJ2-2; 12 bases line up with TRBD1. The length of the CDR3 is 16 residues. Trimming took 5 bases from V and 7 from J; bases not matched to a gene: 8. From germline, CDR1 is SGHTA and CDR2 FQGNSA. In DNA form, the CDR3 reads TGTGCCAGCAGCCCTGGGACAGGGGGCAGAGTCGGGGAGCTGTTTTTT. Amino acid sequence: CASSPGTGGRVGELFF. The whole variable domain, filled in from reference TRBV7-2 and TRBJ2-2, reads GAGVSQSPSNKVTEKGKDVELRCDPISGHTALYWYRQSLGQGLEFLIYFQGNSAPDKSGLPSDRFSAERTGGSVSTLTIQRTQQEDSAVYLCASSPGTGGRVGELFFGEGSRLTVL.

CDR3 region: CSASDVLQGAFGYTF. In nucleotides, the CDR3 is TGCAGTGCTAGTGATGTATTACAGGGGGCGTTCGGCTACACCTTC. This chain uses TRBV20-1 with TRBJ1-2; 9 bases are shared with TRBD1. The CDR3 contains 15 residues. CDR1 and CDR2 from the germline V gene are DFQATT and SNEGSKA (reference sequence). Trimming took 3 bases from V and 8 from J; bases not matched to a gene: 13.

This clone occurred a few times. The chain recombines TRBV30 with TRBJ2-3; no clear D. The V gene's germline CDR1 is GTSNPN and CDR2 SVGIG (reference sequence). V lost 4 bases to trimming and J lost 0 bases, with 5 bases between them. The CDR3 runs 12 residues. The CDR3 DNA is TGTGCCTGGACGTCGAGCACAGATACGCAGTATTTT. Protein sequence: CAWTSSTDTQYF.

The genes are TRBV5-1 and TRBJ1-1; TRBD1 agrees at 8 bases. CDR1 SGHRS and CDR2 YFSETQ come from the germline V gene. There are 13 residues in the CDR3. Trimming removed 7 bases from V and 0 bases from J; junction bases left unmatched: 2. CDR3 bases: TGCGCCAGCCAGGGACAGGTGAACACTGAAGCTTTCTTT. Protein: CASQGQVNTEAFF.

The chain has TRBV7-9 and TRBJ1-5; the D gene is possibly TRBD1 (6 bases). The CDR3 length is 15 residues. Germline V gives CDR1 SEHNR, CDR2 FQNEAQ (reference sequence). The V gene lost 0 bases and the J gene lost 6 bases, with 12 bases spanning the gap. In DNA form, the CDR3 reads TGTGCCAGCAGCTTAGCTACAGTAGGGGGTCAGCCCCAGCATTTT. This gives the protein CASSLATVGGQPQHF.

The V and J genes are TRBV4-1 and TRBJ1-1, with a tentative D call TRBD1 (6 bases). V shed 4 bases and J shed 4 bases, with 13 bases lying between them. The length of the CDR3 is 14 residues. Germline CDR1 is MGHRA and CDR2 is YSYEKL. The CDR3 sequence: CASSPARQVTEAFF. The CDR3 region has the DNA TGCGCCAGCAGCCCAGCCCGACAGGTCACTGAAGCTTTCTTT.